Each of the 12 T cell receptor beta chains below was sequenced from the same sample in a study of cytomegalovirus exposure and HLA in healthy donors. PCR involved 60 Vbeta and 13 Jbeta primers. Only in-frame clones appear in the TCRdb table, and some are missing; sequencing was by immunoSEQ multiplex PCR. The sample holds about 120,000 clones, 80% to 90% seen once. The sequenced sample was PBMCs. The origin of the receptors is a woman aged 40-49 years in good health and CMV-seropositive.

The chain has TRBV28 and TRBJ1-2; D remains unclear. CDR1 and CDR2 from the germline V gene are MDHEN and SYDVKM. Trimming cost V 1 base and J 8 bases, with 11 bases left between them. This CDR3 spans 13 amino acids. CDR3 residues: CASSLLGSRGYTF. Written as DNA, the CDR3 is TGTGCCAGCAGTTTATTAGGGAGCCGGGGCTACACCTTC.

The chain carries TRBV25-1 and TRBJ1-4; D call uncertain. Germline V gene lookup returns CDR1 MGHDK and CDR2 SYGVNS. The CDR3 length is 10 residues. The V end lost 10 bases, the J end lost 8 bases, and 8 bases lay between the germline ends. The CDR3 loop reads CANREEKLFF. The CDR3 DNA reads as TGTGCCAACCGGGAAGAAAAACTGTTTTTT.

The count of this clone is one. V gene TRBV5-1 combines with J gene TRBJ1-3; 7 nucleotides line up with TRBD1. The CDR3 has 16 residues. Per germline, CDR1 SGHRS and CDR2 YFSETQ. V shed 2 bases, J shed 2 bases, and the junction held 7 bases outside the gene matches. CDR3 sequence (DNA): TGCGCCAGCAGCTTAAAGGGACAGTATCCTGGAAACACCATATATTTT. This encodes CASSLKGQYPGNTIYF.

The chain couples TRBV7-9 to TRBJ1-1; 8 bases map to TRBD1. The V and J ends lost 0 bases and 11 bases, in that order; junction bases with no gene match: 14. CDR1 is SEHNR and CDR2 is FQNEAQ in the germline V gene (reference sequence). This CDR3 has 16 amino acids. The CDR3 nucleotides are TGTGCCAGCAGCTTAGCACCCGAAAGGAGACAGGGGAGGGCTTTCTTT. Its protein is CASSLAPERRQGRAFF.

This clone was seen just once. The chain couples TRBV5-6 to TRBJ1-3; the match to TRBD1 covers 9 bases. Per germline, CDR1 SGHDT and CDR2 YYEEEE. The length of the CDR3 is 16 residues. The V segment lost 2 bases and the J segment 2 bases; nucleotides outside the gene matches: 5. The CDR3 is CASSLPQGAAGNTIYF. In DNA, the CDR3 is TGTGCCAGCAGCTTACCACAGGGGGCCGCTGGAAACACCATATATTTT.

V and J are TRBV2 and TRBJ1-1, with 7 bases identical to TRBD1. The CDR3 covers 14 residues. Germline lookup yields CDR1 SNHLY and CDR2 FYNNEI. Trimming cost V 7 bases and J 1 base; bases outside gene matches: 6. The CDR3 DNA follows: TGTGCCAGCACCTTACAGGGGACGAACACTGAAGCTTTCTTT. This sequence encodes CASTLQGTNTEAFF.

This clone was observed a few times. This chain links TRBV7-9 with TRBJ2-3, with 12 bases that match TRBD2. With V trimmed by 5 bases and J by 5 bases, 8 bases remained unmatched. The CDR3 contains 16 residues. Germline values: CDR1 SEHNR, CDR2 FQNEAQ (reference sequence). The CDR3 DNA reads TGTGCCAGCAGCCCGACTAGCGGGAGACAGCAAGATACGCAGTATTTT. Translation gives CASSPTSGRQQDTQYF. The entire variable domain, with the rest obtained from reference TRBV7-9 and TRBJ2-3, is as follows: DTGVSQNPRHKITKRGQNVTFRCDPISEHNRLYWYRQTLGQGPEFLTYFQNEAQLEKSRLLSDRFSAERPKGSFSTLEIQRTEQGDSAMYLCASSPTSGRQQDTQYFGPGTRLTVL.

By sample fraction, this clone is medium-sized. The chain couples TRBV19 to TRBJ1-5; 12 bases match TRBD1. This CDR3 contains 19 residues. Trimming cost V 1 base and J 0 bases; bases outside gene matches: 7. Germline assignment: CDR1 LNHDA and CDR2 SQIVND (reference sequence). CDR3 loop: CASSIAGQGAQYSNQPQHF. In DNA form, the CDR3 reads TGTGCCAGTAGTATAGCGGGACAGGGGGCTCAGTATAGCAATCAGCCCCAGCATTTT.

The genes are TRBV7-9 and TRBJ2-7; perhaps TRBD1 as D (5 bases). V was shortened by 10 bases and J by 3 bases, with 22 bases between the two germline ends. The CDR3 length is 15 residues. Germline lookup yields CDR1 SEHNR and CDR2 FQNEAQ (reference sequence). The CDR3 spells CATGSAGPPNYEQYF. The DNA for the CDR3 is TGTGCCACCGGGTCGGCAGGGCCACCAAACTACGAGCAGTACTTC.

This clone was recorded only once. CDR3 sequence (DNA): TGTGCCAGCAGCTCGGGACAGGGTCCCCCTAACTATGGCTACACCTTC. Its protein product is CASSSGQGPPNYGYTF. The V and J genes are TRBV5-4 and TRBJ1-2, with 9 bases matching TRBD1. Losses at the gene ends were 3 bases for V and 0 bases for J; bases not matched to a gene: 6. From germline, CDR1 is SGHNT and CDR2 YYREEE (reference sequence). The CDR3 loop spans 16 amino acids.

The V and J genes are TRBV28 and TRBJ2-1, with 10 nucleotides matching TRBD2. The CDR3 loop spans 14 amino acids. Looked up from germline, CDR1 is MDHEN and CDR2 is SYDVKM. V gave up 11 bases and J gave up 7 bases; unmatched junction bases: 11. In DNA form, the CDR3 reads TGTGCCTGTGGGGGGACTAGCGCCCCAAATGAGCAGTTCTTC. Its translation: CACGGTSAPNEQFF.

This clone has more than one count but fewer than ten. The chain's CDR3 is CASSLGGLNTGELFF. CDR3 sequence (DNA): TGTGCCAGCAGTTTGGGAGGACTGAACACCGGGGAGCTGTTTTTT. V gene TRBV28 combines with J gene TRBJ2-2; weak D call: TRBD2 (6 bases). This CDR3 region has 15 residues. CDR1 and CDR2 from the germline V gene are MDHEN and SYDVKM. The ends were cut back, 3 bases at V and 1 base at J, with 9 bases in the middle.